This T cell receptor beta chain originates from a study of control samples from healthy donors and cancer patients. TCRdb's copy holds only in-frame clones and misses some; the assay was immunoSEQ multiplex PCR. In the table there are 150,000 to 200,000 clones, roughly 91% of which are singletons. The CDR3 is 15 amino acids. Losses at the gene ends were 2 bases for V and 6 bases for J; bases not matched to a gene: 8. Germline-derived CDR1 and CDR2 are ENHRY and SYGVKD. The sample taken for sequencing was blood. This TCR came from a woman aged 25 to 45 in good health. This sequence joins TRBV10-3 and TRBJ2-7; 9 positions agree with TRBD1. Written as DNA, the CDR3 is TGTGCCATCAGTGAGCGGACAGGGGATCGGTCCGAGCAGTACTTC. Translating gives CAISERTGDRSEQYF.